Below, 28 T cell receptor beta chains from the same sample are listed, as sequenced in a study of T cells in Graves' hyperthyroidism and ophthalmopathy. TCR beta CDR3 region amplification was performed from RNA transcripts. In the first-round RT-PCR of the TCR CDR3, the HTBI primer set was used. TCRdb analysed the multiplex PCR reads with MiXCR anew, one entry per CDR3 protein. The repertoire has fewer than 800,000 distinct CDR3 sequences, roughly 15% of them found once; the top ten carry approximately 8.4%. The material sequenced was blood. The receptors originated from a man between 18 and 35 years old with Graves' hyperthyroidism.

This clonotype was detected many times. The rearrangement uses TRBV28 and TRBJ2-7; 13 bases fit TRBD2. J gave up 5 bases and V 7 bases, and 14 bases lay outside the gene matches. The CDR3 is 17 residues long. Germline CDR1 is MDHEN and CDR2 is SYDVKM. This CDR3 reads CASIPLPGLAGDHEQYF. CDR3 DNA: TGTGCCAGCATCCCCCTCCCTGGACTAGCGGGAGACCACGAGCAGTACTTC.

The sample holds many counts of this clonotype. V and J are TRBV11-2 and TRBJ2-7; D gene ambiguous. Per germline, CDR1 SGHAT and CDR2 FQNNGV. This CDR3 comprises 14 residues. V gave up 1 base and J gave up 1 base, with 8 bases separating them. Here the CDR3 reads CASSLGPGSYEQYF. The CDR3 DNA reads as TGTGCCAGCAGCTTAGGACCAGGTTCCTACGAGCAGTACTTC.

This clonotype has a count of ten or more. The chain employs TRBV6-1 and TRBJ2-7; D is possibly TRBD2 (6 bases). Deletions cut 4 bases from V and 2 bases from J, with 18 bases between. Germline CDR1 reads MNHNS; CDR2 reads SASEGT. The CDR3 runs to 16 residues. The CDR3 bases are TGTGCCAGCAGTGGCCGACTAGTTGGCAACACCTACGAGCAGTACTTC. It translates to CASSGRLVGNTYEQYF.

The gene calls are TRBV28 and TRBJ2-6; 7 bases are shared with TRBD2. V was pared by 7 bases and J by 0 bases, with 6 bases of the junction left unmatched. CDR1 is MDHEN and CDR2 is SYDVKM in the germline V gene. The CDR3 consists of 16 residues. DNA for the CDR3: TGTGCCAGCAAATTCCGCGGGAGCTCTGGGGCCAACGTCCTGACTTTC. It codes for CASKFRGSSGANVLTF.

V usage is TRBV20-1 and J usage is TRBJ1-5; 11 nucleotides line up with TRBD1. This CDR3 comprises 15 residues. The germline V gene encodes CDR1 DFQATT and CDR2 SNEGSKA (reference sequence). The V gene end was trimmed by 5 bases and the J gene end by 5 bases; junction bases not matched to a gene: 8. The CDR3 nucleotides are TGCAGTGCTCCCGGGACAGGGGGTACTTATCAGCCCCAGCATTTT. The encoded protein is CSAPGTGGTYQPQHF.

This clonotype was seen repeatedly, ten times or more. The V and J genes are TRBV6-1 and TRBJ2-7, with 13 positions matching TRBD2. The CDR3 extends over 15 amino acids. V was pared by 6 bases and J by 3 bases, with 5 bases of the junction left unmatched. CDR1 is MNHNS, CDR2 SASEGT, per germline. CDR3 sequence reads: CASSRGTSGIYEQYF. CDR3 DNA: TGTGCCAGCAGCAGGGGGACTAGCGGGATCTACGAGCAGTACTTC.

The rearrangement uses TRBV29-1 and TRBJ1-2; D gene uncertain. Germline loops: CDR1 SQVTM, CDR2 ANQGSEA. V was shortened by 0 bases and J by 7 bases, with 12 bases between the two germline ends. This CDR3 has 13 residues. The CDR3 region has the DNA TGCAGCGTTGAAGATCGAGGGTCGGGTGGCTACACCTTC. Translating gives CSVEDRGSGGYTF.

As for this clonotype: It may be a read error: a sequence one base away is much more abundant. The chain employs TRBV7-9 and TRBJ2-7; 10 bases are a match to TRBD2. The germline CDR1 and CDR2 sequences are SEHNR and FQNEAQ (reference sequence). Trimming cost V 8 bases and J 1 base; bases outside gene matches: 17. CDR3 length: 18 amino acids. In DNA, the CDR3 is TGTGCCAGCGGCCCCCCCGAGACTAGCGGGCGCGTTTCCTACGAGCAGTACTTC. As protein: CASGPPETSGRVSYEQYF.

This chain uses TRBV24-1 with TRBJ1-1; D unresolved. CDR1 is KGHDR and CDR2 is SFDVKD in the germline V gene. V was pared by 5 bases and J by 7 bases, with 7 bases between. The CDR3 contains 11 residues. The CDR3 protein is CATSVGNEAFF. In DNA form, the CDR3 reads TGTGCCACCAGTGTGGGGAATGAAGCTTTCTTT.

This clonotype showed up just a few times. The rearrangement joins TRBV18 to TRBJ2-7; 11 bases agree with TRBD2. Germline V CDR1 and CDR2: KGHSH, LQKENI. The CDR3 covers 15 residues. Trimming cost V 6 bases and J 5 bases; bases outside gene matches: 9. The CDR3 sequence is CASSLGTSGWDEQYF. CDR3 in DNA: TGTGCCAGCTCCCTGGGGACTAGCGGTTGGGACGAGCAGTACTTC.

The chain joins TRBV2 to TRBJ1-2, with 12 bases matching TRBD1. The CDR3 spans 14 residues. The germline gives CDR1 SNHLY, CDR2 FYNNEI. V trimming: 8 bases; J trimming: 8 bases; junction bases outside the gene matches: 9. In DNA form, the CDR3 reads TGTGCCAGCGTCCGGGACAGGGGGCTCGAAGGCTACACCTTC. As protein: CASVRDRGLEGYTF.

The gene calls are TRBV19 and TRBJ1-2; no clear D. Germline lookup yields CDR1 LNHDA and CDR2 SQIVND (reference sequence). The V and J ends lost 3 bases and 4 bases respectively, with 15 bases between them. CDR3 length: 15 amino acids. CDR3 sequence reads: CASSIGQDPVYGYTF. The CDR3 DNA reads TGTGCCAGTAGTATCGGGCAGGACCCTGTCTATGGCTACACCTTC.

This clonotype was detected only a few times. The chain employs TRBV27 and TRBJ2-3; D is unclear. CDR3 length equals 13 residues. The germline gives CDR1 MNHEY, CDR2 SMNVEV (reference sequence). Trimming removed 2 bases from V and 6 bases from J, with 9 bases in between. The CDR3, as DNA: TGTGCCAGCAGTTTACCGCCCCATGATACGCAGTATTTT. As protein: CASSLPPHDTQYF.

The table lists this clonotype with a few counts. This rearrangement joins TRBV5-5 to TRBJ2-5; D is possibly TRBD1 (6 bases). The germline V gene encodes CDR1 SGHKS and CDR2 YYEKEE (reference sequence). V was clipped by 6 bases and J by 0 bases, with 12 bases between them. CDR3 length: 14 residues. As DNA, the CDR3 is TGTGCCAGCATCCAACAGGGATACCAAGAGACCCAGTACTTC. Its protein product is CASIQQGYQETQYF.

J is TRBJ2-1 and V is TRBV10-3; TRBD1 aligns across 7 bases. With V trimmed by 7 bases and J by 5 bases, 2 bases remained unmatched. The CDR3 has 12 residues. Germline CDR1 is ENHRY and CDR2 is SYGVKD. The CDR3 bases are TGTGCCATCACAGGGACAGACAATGAGCAGTTCTTC. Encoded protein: CAITGTDNEQFF.

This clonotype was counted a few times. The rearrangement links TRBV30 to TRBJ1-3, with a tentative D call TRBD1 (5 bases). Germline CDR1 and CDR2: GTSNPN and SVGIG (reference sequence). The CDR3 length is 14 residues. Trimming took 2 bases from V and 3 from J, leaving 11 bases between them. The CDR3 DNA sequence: TGTGCCTGGAGTCTAGGGGAGCTTGGAAACACCATATATTTT. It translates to CAWSLGELGNTIYF.

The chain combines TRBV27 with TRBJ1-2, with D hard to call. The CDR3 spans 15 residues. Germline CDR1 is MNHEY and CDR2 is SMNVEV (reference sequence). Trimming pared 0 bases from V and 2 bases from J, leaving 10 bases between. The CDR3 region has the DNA TGTGCCAGCAGTTTATCGATGGGTGCCAACTATGGCTACACCTTC. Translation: CASSLSMGANYGYTF.

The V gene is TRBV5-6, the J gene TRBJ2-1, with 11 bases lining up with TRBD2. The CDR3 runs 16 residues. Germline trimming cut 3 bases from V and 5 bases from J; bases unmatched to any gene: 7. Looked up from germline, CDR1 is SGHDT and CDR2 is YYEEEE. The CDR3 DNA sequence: TGTGCCAGCAGCTCCTCGGGACTAGCGGTTGACAATGAGCAGTTCTTC. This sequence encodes CASSSSGLAVDNEQFF.

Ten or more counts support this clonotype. CDR3 protein: CASSLYGVSDTQYF. In DNA, the CDR3 is TGTGCCAGCAGCTTATATGGAGTATCGGATACGCAGTATTTT. This chain connects TRBV7-2 to TRBJ2-3; the D is unclear. Germline V gene sequence: CDR1 SGHTA, CDR2 FQGNSA. CDR3 length: 14 amino acids. Between the trimmed V and J ends, which lost 2 bases and 6 bases, there was a span of 12 bases.

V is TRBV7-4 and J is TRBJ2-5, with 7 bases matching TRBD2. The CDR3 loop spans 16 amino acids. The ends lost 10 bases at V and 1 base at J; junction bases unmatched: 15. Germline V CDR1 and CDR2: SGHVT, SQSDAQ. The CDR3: CANPEAPSGTQETQYF. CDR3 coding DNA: TGTGCCAACCCTGAGGCCCCTAGCGGAACCCAAGAGACCCAGTACTTC. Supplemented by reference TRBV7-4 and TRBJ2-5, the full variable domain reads GAGVSQSPRYKVAKRGRDVALRCDSISGHVTLYWYRQTLGQGSEVLTYSQSDAQRDKSGRPSGRFSAERPERSVSTLKIQRTEQGDSAVYLCANPEAPSGTQETQYFGPGTRLLVL.

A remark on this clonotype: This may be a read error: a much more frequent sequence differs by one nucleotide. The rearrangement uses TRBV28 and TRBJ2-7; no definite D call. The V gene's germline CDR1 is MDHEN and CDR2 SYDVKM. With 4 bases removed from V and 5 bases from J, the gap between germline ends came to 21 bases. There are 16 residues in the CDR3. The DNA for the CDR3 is TGTGCCAGCAGTTCCTCGGGCCACACCGAAACCCACGAGCAGTACTTC. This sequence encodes CASSSSGHTETHEQYF.

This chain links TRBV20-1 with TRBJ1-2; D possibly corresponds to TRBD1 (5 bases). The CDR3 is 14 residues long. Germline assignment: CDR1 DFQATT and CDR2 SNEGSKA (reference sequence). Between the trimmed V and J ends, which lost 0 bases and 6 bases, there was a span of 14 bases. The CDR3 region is CSARDLGGVDGYTF. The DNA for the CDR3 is TGCAGTGCTAGAGATCTCGGGGGTGTCGATGGCTACACCTTC.

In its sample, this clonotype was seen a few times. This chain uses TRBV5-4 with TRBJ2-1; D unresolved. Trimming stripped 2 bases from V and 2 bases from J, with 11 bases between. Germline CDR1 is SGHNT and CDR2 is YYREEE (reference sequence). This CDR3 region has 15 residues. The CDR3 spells CASSFTEPAYNEQFF. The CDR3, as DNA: TGTGCCAGCAGCTTCACAGAGCCCGCCTACAATGAGCAGTTCTTC.

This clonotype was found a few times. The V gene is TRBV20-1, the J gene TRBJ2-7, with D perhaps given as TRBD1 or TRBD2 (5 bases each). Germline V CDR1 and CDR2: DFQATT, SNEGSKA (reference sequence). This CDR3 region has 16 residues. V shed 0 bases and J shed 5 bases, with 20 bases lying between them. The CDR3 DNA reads TGCAGTGCTAGAGATCGAGACACCGGGGCCCCCCACGAGCAGTACTTC. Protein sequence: CSARDRDTGAPHEQYF.

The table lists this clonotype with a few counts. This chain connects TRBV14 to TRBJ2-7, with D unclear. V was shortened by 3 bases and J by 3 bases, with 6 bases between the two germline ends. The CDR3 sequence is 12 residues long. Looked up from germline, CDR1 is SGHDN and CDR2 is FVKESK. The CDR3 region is CASSHNIYEQYF. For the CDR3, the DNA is TGTGCCAGCAGCCACAATATCTACGAGCAGTACTTC. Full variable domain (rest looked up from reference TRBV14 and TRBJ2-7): EAGVTQFPSHSVIEKGQTVTLRCDPISGHDNLYWYRRVMGKEIKFLLHFVKESKQDESGMPNNRFLAERTGGTYSTLKVQPAELEDSGVYFCASSHNIYEQYFGPGTRLTVT.

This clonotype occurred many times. The CDR3 protein is CASSSPPMGQRVFEQFF. The CDR3 nucleotides are TGTGCCAGCAGCTCCCCCCCAATGGGGCAGAGGGTCTTTGAGCAGTTCTTC. This chain uses TRBV7-2 with TRBJ2-1; D is tentatively TRBD1 or TRBD2 (5 bases each). Germline CDR1 and CDR2: SGHTA and FQGNSA. Trimming took 4 bases from V and 9 from J, leaving 25 bases between them. This CDR3 is 17 amino acids long.

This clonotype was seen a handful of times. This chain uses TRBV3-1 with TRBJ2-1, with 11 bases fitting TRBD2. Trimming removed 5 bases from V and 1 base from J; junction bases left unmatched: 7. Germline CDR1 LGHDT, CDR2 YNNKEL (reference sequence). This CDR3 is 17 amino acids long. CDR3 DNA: TGTGCCAGCAGCAAGGGACTAGCGGTTGAATCCTACAATGAGCAGTTCTTC. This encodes CASSKGLAVESYNEQFF.

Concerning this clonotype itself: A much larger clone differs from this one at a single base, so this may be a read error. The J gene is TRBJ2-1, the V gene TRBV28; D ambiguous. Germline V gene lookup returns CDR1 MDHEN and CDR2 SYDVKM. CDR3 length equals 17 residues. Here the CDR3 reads CASSPTPAGFTYDEQFF. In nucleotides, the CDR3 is TGTGCCAGCAGCCCCACACCCGCAGGATTTACCTACGATGAGCAGTTCTTC.